The sequence of this T cell receptor beta chain was determined in a study of cytomegalovirus exposure and HLA in healthy donors. Primers for the PCR totalled 60 Vbeta and 13 Jbeta. Sequencing used immunoSEQ multiplex PCR; TCRdb keeps in-frame clones, though not all of them. This sample has 110,000 or so clones; over 70% occur once, and the top ten carry roughly 11%. Donors showed nominal health when sampled, although they likely had unrecorded immune exposures. CDR1 is SGHNT and CDR2 is YYREEE in the germline V gene (reference sequence). This CDR3 spans 15 amino acids. Trimming took off 2 bases at V and 4 bases at J, with 15 bases between the two ends.

The origin of this receptor is a woman between 45 and 65 years old in good health and CMV-seropositive. The sample comprised PBMCs. The V call is TRBV5-4, the J call TRBJ1-2, with D tentatively TRBD1 (5 bases). The CDR3 protein is CASSFSRATSYGYTF. The DNA of the CDR3 is TGTGCCAGCAGCTTTTCCAGGGCTACATCCTATGGCTACACCTTC.